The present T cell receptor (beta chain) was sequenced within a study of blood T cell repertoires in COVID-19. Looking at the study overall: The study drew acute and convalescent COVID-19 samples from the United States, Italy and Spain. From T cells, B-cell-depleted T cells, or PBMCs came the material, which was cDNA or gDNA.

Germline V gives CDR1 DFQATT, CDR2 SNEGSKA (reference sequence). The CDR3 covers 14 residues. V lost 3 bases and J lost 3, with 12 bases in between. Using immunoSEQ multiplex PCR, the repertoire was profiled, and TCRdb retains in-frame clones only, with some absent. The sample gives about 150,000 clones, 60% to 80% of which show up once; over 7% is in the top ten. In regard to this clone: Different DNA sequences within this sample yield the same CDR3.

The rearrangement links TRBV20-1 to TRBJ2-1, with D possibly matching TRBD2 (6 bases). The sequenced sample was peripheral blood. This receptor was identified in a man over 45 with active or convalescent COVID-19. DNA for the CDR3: TGCAGTGCTAGTCCACTAGCTGGCTACAATGAGCAGTTCTTC. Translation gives CSASPLAGYNEQFF.